Shown below are 20 T cell receptor beta chains from a single sample sequenced in a study of T cell clonality in common variable immunodeficiency. Profiling relied on immunoSEQ multiplex PCR, and the TCRdb table lists in-frame clones only, not all of them. The sample has fewer than 65,000 clones, none seen only once. Sequenced sample: peripheral blood mononuclear cells. Source of these receptors: a person between 18 and 70 years old in good health.

This clone was detected many times. The CDR3 end lies 3 residues beyond the end of the read and is filled in from the germline J gene. The rearrangement joins TRBV14 to TRBJ2-2; no clear D. V gave up 2 bases and J gave up 0 bases, with 10 bases separating them. Germline assignment: CDR1 SGHDN and CDR2 FVKESK. This CDR3 region has 16 residues. CDR3 sequence: CASSQLTSANTGELFF. CDR3 DNA (partial): TGTGCCAGCAGCCAATTGACCAGCGCGAACACCGGGGAG.

In this sample, this clone turned up a few times. Read data end 3 residues before the CDR3 end; the end is taken from the germline J gene. The chain combines TRBV5-1 with TRBJ1-1; possible D gene TRBD1, 6 bases. The CDR3 length is 16 residues. CDR1 and CDR2 from the germline V gene are SGHRS and YFSETQ. The V and J ends lost 1 base and 6 bases respectively, with 19 bases between them. CDR3 protein: CASSLSQGNRHSEAFF. The covered CDR3 bases are TGCGCCAGCAGCTTGAGCCAGGGGAATCGTCACTCTGAA.

This clone was seen repeatedly, ten times or more. The read finishes 3 residues shy of the CDR3 end, and the germline J gene is used to complete it. The J gene is TRBJ2-3, the V gene TRBV6-4; a possible D gene is TRBD1 (6 bases). CDR1 is MRHNA, CDR2 SNTAGT, per germline. The CDR3 covers 15 residues. V lost 4 bases and J lost 6, with 17 bases in between. CDR3 protein: CASSVQGNEADTQYF. The sequenced CDR3 bases are TGTGCCAGCAGTGTACAGGGTAATGAGGCGGATACG.

This clone was counted at least ten times. The read stops 3 residues short of the end of the CDR3; the missing end is completed from the germline J gene. Other DNA sequences from this sample encode an identical CDR3 as well. The rearrangement uses TRBV30 and TRBJ1-3; D unresolved. V was shortened by 2 bases and J by 0 bases, with 17 bases between the two germline ends. This CDR3 is 17 amino acids long. Looked up from germline, CDR1 is GTSNPN and CDR2 is SVGIG (reference sequence). CDR3 region: CAWSINFDTYSGNTIYF. The covered CDR3 bases are TGTGCCTGGAGTATTAACTTCGACACGTACTCTGGAAACACC.

Ten or more counts support this clone. The read stops 3 residues short of the end of the CDR3; the missing end is completed from the germline J gene. This chain uses TRBV19 with TRBJ1-6; 10 nucleotides match TRBD1. CDR3 length equals 16 residues. The germline V gene encodes CDR1 LNHDA and CDR2 SQIVND (reference sequence). V shed 5 bases, J shed 9 bases, and the junction held 10 bases outside the gene matches. The part of the CDR3 DNA that was read is TGTGCCAGTAGTGCGACAGGGGGCATGGGTAGTTCACCC. Translated: CASSATGGMGSSP. The complete CDR3 reads CASSATGGMGSSPLHF.

Ten or more counts support this clone. The read terminates 3 residues before the CDR3 end, so the remaining end is supplied by the germline J gene. The chain has TRBV7-3 and TRBJ2-1; TRBD1 agrees at 8 bases. Looked up from germline, CDR1 is SGHTA and CDR2 is FQGTGA. With V trimmed by 4 bases and J by 4 bases, 15 bases remained unmatched. There are 18 residues in the CDR3. CDR3 DNA (partial): TGTGCCAGCAGCTCCTCTAGGACAGGGATAACTCATTACAATGAG. It is translated as CASSSSRTGITHYNE. The CDR3 as a whole reads CASSSSRTGITHYNEQFF.

This clone was detected many times. The read gets to within 3 residues of the CDR3 end, and the germline J gene fills in the rest. The chain combines TRBV10-2 with TRBJ2-1, with 8 bases aligning to TRBD2. The CDR3 covers 16 residues. V dropped 6 bases and J dropped 2; count of bases not matched to a gene: 9. Per germline, CDR1 WSHSY and CDR2 SAAADI. The covered CDR3 bases are TGCGCCAGCAGGGACTACCGGGGGGGCGCCTACAATGAG. As protein: CASRDYRGGAYNE. In full, the CDR3 reads CASRDYRGGAYNEQFF.

There are many counts of this clone. The read ends 3 residues before the CDR3 terminus; that terminus is restored from the germline J gene. This chain uses TRBV5-5 with TRBJ2-3, with D maybe TRBD2 (5 bases). Germline V gives CDR1 SGHKS, CDR2 YYEKEE (reference sequence). The CDR3 loop spans 13 amino acids. The V gene lost 4 bases and the J gene lost 0 bases, with 6 bases spanning the gap. The DNA read from the CDR3 is TGTGCCAGCAGCCGCGGGAGCACAGATACG. This gives the protein CASSRGSTDT. The whole CDR3 sequence is CASSRGSTDTQYF.

This clone has a count of ten or more. The CDR3 extends 3 residues past the end of the read, so its final part is completed from the germline J gene. V and J are TRBV11-3 and TRBJ2-5; D is perhaps TRBD1 (6 bases). Trimming cost V 3 bases and J 1 base, with 12 bases left between them. The length of the CDR3 is 15 residues. Germline V CDR1 and CDR2: SGHNT, YENEEA. CDR3 sequence reads: CASSLGTGFQETQYF. The part of the CDR3 DNA that was read is TGTGCCAGCAGCTTGGGTACAGGGTTCCAAGAGACC.

This clone was recorded at least ten times. The CDR3 end falls 3 residues outside the read, so it is completed with the germline J gene. V and J are TRBV2 and TRBJ1-5, with 7 bases lining up with TRBD1. This CDR3 has 16 amino acids. Trimming cost V 3 bases and J 1 base; bases outside gene matches: 6. CDR1 and CDR2 (germline): SNHLY, FYNNEI. CDR3 DNA (partial): TGTGCCAGCAGTGAGAGAGGGGGCGAGAGCAATCAGCCC. Translated, it gives CASSERGGESNQP. The entire CDR3 sequence reads CASSERGGESNQPQHF. Full variable domain (missing parts from reference TRBV2 and TRBJ1-5): EPEVTQTPSHQVTQMGQEVILRCVPISNHLYFYWYRQILGQKVEFLVSFYNNEISEKSEIFDDQFSVERPDGSNFTLKIRSTKLEDSAMYFCASSERGGESNQPQHFGDGTRLSIL.

In its sample, this clone was seen many times. The part of the CDR3 DNA that was read is TGTGCCTGGAGTGTACAATCGGGGGGGAGCTATGGC. It specifies CAWSVQSGGSYG. The complete CDR3 sequence is CAWSVQSGGSYGYTF. The chain recombines TRBV30 with TRBJ1-2; a possible D gene is TRBD1 (5 bases). The sequenced fragment ends 3 residues before the CDR3 boundary, so the rest is inferred from the germline J gene. CDR1 is GTSNPN, CDR2 SVGIG, per germline (reference sequence). The V end was cut by 0 bases, the J end by 4 bases, with 15 bases between. The CDR3 length is 15 residues. Complete variable domain (other parts from reference TRBV30 and TRBJ1-2): SQTIHQWPATLVQPVGSPLSLECTVEGTSNPNLYWYRQAAGRGLQLLFYSVGIGQISSEVPQNLSASRPQDRQFILSSKKLLLSDSGFYLCAWSVQSGGSYGYTFGSGTRLTVV.

This clone was seen many times. The CDR3 end lies 3 residues beyond the end of the read and is filled in from the germline J gene. The chain carries TRBV6-1 and TRBJ1-4; D gene unclear. Germline CDR1 is MNHNS and CDR2 is SASEGT. This CDR3 comprises 14 residues. V gave up 4 bases and J gave up 2 bases, with 8 bases separating them. CDR3 sequence reads: CASSAQYTNEKLFF. The covered CDR3 bases are TGTGCCAGCAGTGCGCAGTACACTAATGAAAAA.

There are many counts of this clone. The read terminates 3 residues before the CDR3 end, so the remaining end is supplied by the germline J gene. This rearrangement joins TRBV2 to TRBJ2-5; D is possibly TRBD2 (5 bases). The V end lost 7 bases, the J end lost 2 bases, and 11 bases lay between the germline ends. The CDR3 has 13 residues. Germline V gene data show CDR1 as SNHLY and CDR2 as FYNNEI. CDR3 DNA (partial): TGTGCCAGCACTAGCTCACGTCAAGAGACC. It encodes CASTSSRQET. In full, the CDR3 is CASTSSRQETQYF.

Concerning this clone itself: The DNA ends 3 residues before the CDR3 does, and the rest of the CDR3 is filled in from the germline J gene. V and J are TRBV18 and TRBJ1-1, with D maybe TRBD1 (6 bases). CDR1 is KGHSH and CDR2 is LQKENI in the germline V gene. Trimming took 2 bases from V and 6 from J, leaving 13 bases between them. The CDR3 has 14 amino acids. The covered CDR3 bases are TGTGCCAGCTCACCAGGGGCAGGGGATTCTGAA. Protein product: CASSPGAGDSE. Given in full, the CDR3 is CASSPGAGDSEAFF.

This clone occurred many times. Sequencing ends 3 residues short of the CDR3 end; the germline J gene provides the rest. This sequence joins TRBV9 and TRBJ1-3, with a tentative D call TRBD1 (6 bases). Germline CDR1 is SGDLS and CDR2 is YYNGEE. Trimming pared 5 bases from V and 3 bases from J, leaving 9 bases between. This CDR3 has 13 amino acids. CDR3 sequence reads: CASSTGFGNTIYF. The sequenced CDR3 bases are TGTGCCAGCAGTACAGGGTTTGGAAACACC. The whole variable domain, remainder taken from reference TRBV9 and TRBJ1-3, is DSGVTQTPKHLITATGQRVTLRCSPRSGDLSVYWYQQSLDQGLQFLIQYYNGEERAKGNILERFSAQQFPDLHSELNLSSLELGDSALYFCASSTGFGNTIYFGEGSWLTVV.

This clone was seen repeatedly, ten times or more. The read falls 3 residues short of the CDR3 end, and the missing part is taken from the germline J gene. This rearrangement joins TRBV10-3 to TRBJ2-1, with TRBD1 matching 10 bases. Losses at the gene ends were 6 bases for V and 9 bases for J; bases not matched to a gene: 11. Germline V gene sequence: CDR1 ENHRY, CDR2 SYGVKD. This CDR3 is built from 15 residues. The CDR3 is CAISDPGQGPSEQFF. CDR3 DNA (partial): TGTGCCATCAGCGACCCGGGACAGGGGCCCAGTGAG.

This clone was detected many times. From the germline J gene comes the end of the CDR3, since the read stops 3 residues before it. The chain links TRBV3-1 (or the pseudogene TRBV3-2) to TRBJ2-4; D ambiguous. The CDR3 runs to 11 residues. Germline V lookup: CDR1 LGHDT, CDR2 YNNKEL (reference sequence). The chain's CDR3 is CASSQFSFQYF. The DNA read from the CDR3 is TGTGCCAGCAGCCAATTCAGTTTT.

This clone has at least ten counts. The DNA ends 3 residues before the CDR3 does, and the rest of the CDR3 is filled in from the germline J gene. The chain is built from TRBV5-1 and TRBJ2-1; 12 bases are shared with TRBD2. Germline lookup yields CDR1 SGHRS and CDR2 YFSETQ. V shed 5 bases, J shed 2 bases, and the junction held 11 bases outside the gene matches. The CDR3 consists of 18 residues. CDR3 DNA, as far as it was read: TGCGCCAGCAGAAATTCGACTAGCGGGAGATCCACCTACAATGAG. Protein product: CASRNSTSGRSTYNE. The CDR3 in full is CASRNSTSGRSTYNEQFF.

This clone was seen repeatedly, ten times or more. The read finishes 3 residues shy of the CDR3 end, and the germline J gene is used to complete it. This chain uses TRBV5-4 with TRBJ2-7, with TRBD1 matching over 8 bases. CDR1 and CDR2 from the germline V gene are SGHNT and YYREEE (reference sequence). This CDR3 contains 14 residues. J lost 2 bases, V lost 4 bases, and 5 bases had no gene match. This CDR3 reads CASSGRTGTYEQYF. The part of the CDR3 DNA that was read is TGTGCCAGCAGCGGAAGGACAGGGACCTACGAG.

This clone occurred many times. The read finishes 3 residues shy of the CDR3 end, and the germline J gene is used to complete it. J is TRBJ2-5 and V is TRBV20-1; TRBD2 matches 11 bases. CDR1 and CDR2 (germline): DFQATT, SNEGSKA (reference sequence). This CDR3 has 16 amino acids. V shed 5 bases, J shed 2 bases, and the junction held 10 bases outside the gene matches. The sequenced CDR3 bases are TGCAGTGCTTACTCCGGGACTAGCGGATATCAAGAGACC. It codes for CSAYSGTSGYQET. Given in full, the CDR3 is CSAYSGTSGYQETQYF.